Listed here are 26 T cell receptor beta chains from one sample, sequenced in a study of T-cell memory formation after mild COVID-19. TCRdb reanalysed the 5' RACE reads using MiXCR and keeps one entry per CDR3 protein. The sample lists more than 450,000 distinct CDR3 sequences; around 17% were seen once. Material for sequencing was PBMCs or a T cell subset sorted from them (not recorded which). These receptors all come from an adult woman who had mild COVID-19 (a few samples of this study predate the infection). Cell type and time point are not known.

This rearrangement joins TRBV27 to TRBJ1-1; D is undetermined. The V end lost 10 bases, the J end lost 0 bases, and 18 bases lay between the germline ends. Germline V gives CDR1 MNHEY, CDR2 SMNVEV (reference sequence). This CDR3 is built from 15 residues. CDR3 in DNA: TGTGCCACTAAACGCGGGGTGCAGATGAACACTGAAGCTTTCTTT. It encodes CATKRGVQMNTEAFF.

The sample holds a few counts of this clonotype. The chain uses TRBV24-1 and TRBJ2-5, with 7 bases lining up with TRBD2. This CDR3 is 13 amino acids long. Germline CDR1 and CDR2: KGHDR and SFDVKD. The J segment lost 5 bases and the V segment lost 10 bases, leaving 9 bases of the junction unmatched. CDR3 sequence reads: CATASGGGETQYF. CDR3 coding DNA: TGTGCCACAGCTAGCGGTGGGGGGGAGACCCAGTACTTC.

This clonotype appeared a few times. This chain joins TRBV5-5 and TRBJ2-7; 12 bases line up with TRBD1. V gave up 4 bases and J gave up 6 bases; unmatched junction bases: 11. Germline V gives CDR1 SGHKS, CDR2 YYEKEE (reference sequence). This CDR3 spans 16 amino acids. CDR3 sequence reads: CASSRIPGQGALEQYF. The CDR3 DNA reads TGTGCCAGCAGCCGTATTCCGGGACAGGGGGCCCTCGAGCAGTACTTC.

Written as DNA, the CDR3 is TGTGCCAGCAGGGGTGTACCTAATGAAAAACTGTTTTTT. It encodes CASRGVPNEKLFF. V and J are TRBV12-3 or TRBV12-4 and TRBJ1-4; no reliable D call. There are 13 residues in the CDR3. Trimming left V 6 bases short and J 3 bases short, with 8 bases between.

This clonotype was detected only a few times. The CDR3 DNA reads as TGTGCCAGCAGCGATGAAGGACTAGCGGTATTCACAGATACGCAGTATTTT. This translates into CASSDEGLAVFTDTQYF. This sequence joins TRBV14 and TRBJ2-3; 10 bases are shared with TRBD2. The CDR3 length is 17 residues. V gave up 5 bases and J gave up 2 bases; unmatched junction bases: 10. Germline V gene sequence: CDR1 SGHDN, CDR2 FVKESK. The full variable domain, in which reference TRBV14 and TRBJ2-3 provide the parts outside the CDR3, is EAGVTQFPSHSVIEKGQTVTLRCDPISGHDNLYWYRRVMGKEIKFLLHFVKESKQDESGMPNNRFLAERTGGTYSTLKVQPAELEDSGVYFCASSDEGLAVFTDTQYFGPGTRLTVL.

The rearrangement links TRBV6-2 or TRBV6-3 to TRBJ2-1; 7 bases agree with TRBD1. Trimming took 5 bases from V and 2 from J; bases not matched to a gene: 12. Germline lookup yields CDR1 MNHEY and CDR2 SVGEGT. The CDR3 length is 17 residues. CDR3 amino acids: CASSPQTGTKPYNEQFF. The CDR3 DNA is TGTGCCAGCAGTCCTCAGACAGGGACCAAACCCTACAATGAGCAGTTCTTC.

At least ten counts were recorded for this clonotype. This chain's CDR3 is CSVEEPAGWGEQYF. For the CDR3, the DNA is TGCAGCGTTGAAGAACCGGCAGGTTGGGGCGAGCAGTACTTC. The rearrangement joins TRBV29-1 to TRBJ2-7; D remains unclear. V was pared by 0 bases and J by 6 bases, with 15 bases between. Per the germline V gene, CDR1 is SQVTM and CDR2 is ANQGSEA. This CDR3 is built from 14 residues.

This clonotype was seen a handful of times. V usage is TRBV9 and J usage is TRBJ2-2; TRBD1 agrees at 10 bases. Per germline, CDR1 SGDLS and CDR2 YYNGEE. Unmatched junction bases numbered 4, after V lost 3 bases and J lost 5 bases. This CDR3 comprises 15 residues. CDR3 residues: CASSGDRGGTGELFF. In nucleotides, the CDR3 is TGTGCCAGCAGCGGGGACAGGGGAGGAACCGGGGAGCTGTTTTTT. The full variable domain, in which reference TRBV9 and TRBJ2-2 provide the parts outside the CDR3, is DSGVTQTPKHLITATGQRVTLRCSPRSGDLSVYWYQQSLDQGLQFLIQYYNGEERAKGNILERFSAQQFPDLHSELNLSSLELGDSALYFCASSGDRGGTGELFFGEGSRLTVL.

This chain joins TRBV7-6 and TRBJ2-2; no clear D gene. Germline assignment: CDR1 SGHVS and CDR2 FNYEAQ. The V end lost 4 bases, the J end lost 7 bases, and 10 bases lay between the germline ends. The CDR3 consists of 13 residues. CDR3 sequence (DNA): TGTGCCAGCAGCTCTCAAAATGTCGGGGAGCTGTTTTTT. Translated: CASSSQNVGELFF.

V gene TRBV4-1 combines with J gene TRBJ2-2, with D possibly matching TRBD1 (7 bases). Looked up from germline, CDR1 is MGHRA and CDR2 is YSYEKL. The ends were cut back, 4 bases at V and 5 bases at J, with 23 bases in the middle. This CDR3 has 18 amino acids. The CDR3 is CASSPPPLRQGGTGELFF. Written as DNA, the CDR3 is TGCGCCAGCAGCCCCCCACCCCTGCGACAGGGAGGAACCGGGGAGCTGTTTTTT.

J is TRBJ2-3 and V is TRBV6-5; 12 positions agree with TRBD2. V trimming: 1 base; J trimming: 6 bases; junction bases outside the gene matches: 8. This CDR3 has 17 residues. Looked up from germline, CDR1 is MNHEY and CDR2 is SVGAGI. The CDR3 reads CASSYFLAGGPQDTQYF. The CDR3 DNA sequence: TGTGCCAGCAGTTACTTCCTAGCGGGAGGGCCCCAGGATACGCAGTATTTT.

The chain has TRBV9 and TRBJ2-7; perhaps TRBD1 as D (6 bases). Trimming stripped 2 bases from V and 3 bases from J, with 12 bases between. Per the germline V gene, CDR1 is SGDLS and CDR2 is YYNGEE. The CDR3 is made up of 14 amino acids. CDR3 sequence reads: CASSVEVQGYEQYF. The CDR3 DNA reads as TGTGCCAGCAGCGTCGAAGTACAGGGCTACGAGCAGTACTTC. The whole variable domain, remainder taken from reference TRBV9 and TRBJ2-7, is DSGVTQTPKHLITATGQRVTLRCSPRSGDLSVYWYQQSLDQGLQFLIQYYNGEERAKGNILERFSAQQFPDLHSELNLSSLELGDSALYFCASSVEVQGYEQYFGPGTRLTVT.

The chain links TRBV3-1 to TRBJ2-6, with D possibly TRBD1 on 6 matching bases. Trimming took 1 base from V and 1 from J, leaving 11 bases between them. The CDR3 is made up of 17 amino acids. CDR1 is LGHDT and CDR2 is YNNKEL in the germline V gene (reference sequence). In nucleotides, the CDR3 is TGTGCCAGCAGCCAAGTTGGCAGGGGTTCTGGGGCCAACGTCCTGACTTTC. Translating gives CASSQVGRGSGANVLTF.

This clonotype has at least ten counts. The J gene is TRBJ2-2, the V gene TRBV5-6; 8 nucleotides match TRBD1. V lost 4 bases, J lost 4 bases, and 9 bases stayed unmatched. The CDR3 has 16 amino acids. Germline CDR1 is SGHDT and CDR2 is YYEEEE. CDR3: CASSHGQGRSTGELFF. The CDR3, as DNA: TGTGCCAGCAGCCATGGACAGGGTCGAAGCACCGGGGAGCTGTTTTTT. The full variable domain, its missing parts supplied by reference TRBV5-6 and TRBJ2-2, is DAGVTQSPTHLIKTRGQQVTLRCSPKSGHDTVSWYQQALGQGPQFIFQYYEEEERQRGNFPDRFSGHQFPNYSSELNVNALLLGDSALYLCASSHGQGRSTGELFFGEGSRLTVL.

This chain joins TRBV24-1 and TRBJ2-7, with TRBD1 matching over 9 bases. This CDR3 comprises 15 residues. Per germline, CDR1 KGHDR and CDR2 SFDVKD. J was trimmed by 4 bases and V by 4 bases; bases with no gene match: 7. The CDR3 is CATSDSGTGLYEQYF. CDR3 sequence (DNA): TGTGCCACCAGTGACTCCGGGACAGGGCTATACGAGCAGTACTTC.

This chain links TRBV24-1 with TRBJ2-7, with D possibly matching TRBD1 (5 bases). Trimming stripped 5 bases from V and 6 bases from J, with 10 bases between. Germline-derived CDR1 and CDR2 are KGHDR and SFDVKD. The CDR3 contains 12 residues. CDR3 nucleotides: TGTGCCACCAGTGGGTCAGGGTCCGAGCAGTACTTC. This translates into CATSGSGSEQYF.

This clonotype was seen only a few times. V and J are TRBV10-3 and TRBJ1-1; no clear D. The CDR3 is 14 residues long. Germline V lookup: CDR1 ENHRY, CDR2 SYGVKD. V was pared by 0 bases and J by 5 bases, with 10 bases between. In DNA, the CDR3 is TGTGCCATCAGTGAGTCGTCCGAGGGAACTGAAGCTTTCTTT. Translating gives CAISESSEGTEAFF.

The DNA of the CDR3 is TGTGCCAGCAGCGTAGGGAGTGGGGGGCCAACCTTCTCCTACGAGCAGTACTTC. Amino acids: CASSVGSGGPTFSYEQYF. The rearrangement links TRBV9 to TRBJ2-7; D might be TRBD1 or TRBD2, each matching 6 bases. There are 18 residues in the CDR3. CDR1 is SGDLS, CDR2 YYNGEE, per germline. V was pared by 0 bases and J by 0 bases, with 19 bases between.

The rearrangement uses TRBV6-6 and TRBJ1-1; possibly TRBD1 for D (6 bases). V was trimmed by 6 bases and J by 1 base, leaving 15 bases between them. CDR1 and CDR2 from the germline V gene are MNHNY and SVGAGI (reference sequence). The CDR3 extends over 15 amino acids. This CDR3 reads CASSVEQGWNTEAFF. DNA for the CDR3: TGTGCCAGCAGCGTCGAACAGGGTTGGAACACTGAAGCTTTCTTT.

This clonotype was picked up many times. The chain has TRBV24-1 and TRBJ2-1; TRBD2 aligns across 9 bases. Germline V gives CDR1 KGHDR, CDR2 SFDVKD. This CDR3 has 16 residues. J was trimmed by 2 bases and V by 2 bases; bases with no gene match: 3. The CDR3 loop is CATSDYLAGPYNEQFF. CDR3 bases: TGTGCCACCAGTGATTACCTAGCGGGACCCTACAATGAGCAGTTCTTC.

This clonotype was found a few times. The chain employs TRBV6-5 and TRBJ2-6; 10 bases fit TRBD2. The J segment lost 4 bases and the V segment lost 6 bases, leaving 9 bases of the junction unmatched. This CDR3 is 17 amino acids long. Germline V gene lookup returns CDR1 MNHEY and CDR2 SVGAGI. The CDR3 here is CASRAGGSLSGANVLTF. In DNA, the CDR3 is TGTGCCAGCAGAGCGGGGGGGTCCTTAAGCGGGGCCAACGTCCTGACTTTC.

V is TRBV14 and J is TRBJ2-7; weak D call: TRBD1 (5 bases). The CDR3 is 14 residues long. Looked up from germline, CDR1 is SGHDN and CDR2 is FVKESK. Trimming shortened V by 2 bases and J by 2 bases, and 10 bases separated the two germline ends. The CDR3 spells CASSQLQEAYEQYF. CDR3 sequence (DNA): TGTGCCAGCAGCCAACTACAGGAAGCCTACGAGCAGTACTTC.

The V gene is TRBV27, the J gene TRBJ1-5; no clear D gene. Germline V lookup: CDR1 MNHEY, CDR2 SMNVEV (reference sequence). V gave up 8 bases and J gave up 3 bases, with 14 bases separating them. CDR3 length: 14 residues. CDR3 sequence (DNA): TGTGCCAGCTCCCCCCGGGTGACCAATCAGCCCCAGCATTTT. This sequence encodes CASSPRVTNQPQHF.

The sample holds a few counts of this clonotype. The V call is TRBV12-3 or TRBV12-4, the J call TRBJ2-5; TRBD2 aligns across 15 bases. This CDR3 region has 15 residues. Trimming cost V 6 bases and J 2 bases; bases outside gene matches: 1. The CDR3 spells CASRGTSGGQETQYF. CDR3 nucleotides: TGTGCCAGCAGAGGGACTAGCGGGGGGCAAGAGACCCAGTACTTC.

The rearrangement uses TRBV30 and TRBJ2-7, with 8 bases identical to TRBD1. This CDR3 is 13 amino acids long. Losses at the gene ends were 0 bases for V and 6 bases for J; bases not matched to a gene: 4. Germline CDR1 GTSNPN, CDR2 SVGIG (reference sequence). CDR3 DNA sequence: TGTGCCTGGAGTGTCGGACAGGGTCTCGAGCAGTACTTC. It is translated as CAWSVGQGLEQYF.

This chain joins TRBV25-1 and TRBJ1-1, with unresolved D. This CDR3 has 14 amino acids. The germline CDR1 and CDR2 sequences are MGHDK and SYGVNS. V was trimmed by 3 bases and J by 6 bases, leaving 14 bases between them. The CDR3 is CASSDLYRNSEAFF. CDR3 DNA sequence: TGTGCCAGCAGTGACCTTTACAGAAATTCTGAAGCTTTCTTT.